This entry lists 4 T cell receptor beta chains sequenced from one sample in a study of T cells in localized non-small cell lung cancer. Produced via immunoSEQ multiplex PCR; TCRdb's table is partial and in-frame only. The sample contains 100,000 to 150,000 clones, roughly 90% of which appear only once. Sequenced material: peripheral blood, taken before any cancer treatment. Every receptor here comes from a female donor at least 60 years old with stage I lung adenocarcinoma.

The chain is built from TRBV6-4 and TRBJ1-5; 11 positions agree with TRBD1. The V gene's germline CDR1 is MRHNA and CDR2 SNTAGT. The CDR3 has 16 amino acids. Trimming at V came to 9 bases and at J to 2 bases, leaving 9 bases not matched to a gene. The CDR3: CASRTGGSKGNQPQHF. The CDR3 nucleotides read TGTGCCAGTAGGACAGGGGGCTCCAAGGGCAATCAGCCCCAGCATTTT.

In its sample, this clone was seen a few times. The rearrangement uses TRBV4-2 and TRBJ1-1; the D is unclear. Trimming shortened V by 1 base and J by 0 bases, and 9 bases separated the two germline ends. In germline, CDR1 is LGHNA, CDR2 YNFKEQ. The length of the CDR3 is 15 residues. This chain's CDR3 is CASSQVLQVNTEAFF. In DNA form, the CDR3 reads TGTGCCAGCAGCCAAGTCTTGCAGGTGAACACTGAAGCTTTCTTT.

This sequence joins TRBV29-1 and TRBJ2-3; no reliable D call. The germline V and J ends were trimmed by 2 bases and 2 bases, with 11 bases remaining between them. This CDR3 has 14 amino acids. Germline V lookup: CDR1 SQVTM, CDR2 ANQGSEA. CDR3 coding DNA: TGCAGCGTTGAACCAGCCACCCTCACAGATACGCAGTATTTT. Translating gives CSVEPATLTDTQYF.

The gene calls are TRBV11-1 and TRBJ2-7; TRBD2 aligns across 7 bases. CDR1 and CDR2 from the germline V gene are SGHAT and FQDESV (reference sequence). This CDR3 has 17 amino acids. J lost 4 bases, V lost 2 bases, and 14 bases had no gene match. The chain's CDR3 is CASSLYQGLDEPYEQYF. The CDR3 nucleotides are TGTGCCAGCAGCTTATACCAAGGACTAGACGAACCTTACGAGCAGTACTTC.